The 3 T cell receptor beta chains given below trace back to one sample, sequenced in a study of OX40 agonist ivuxolimab in advanced cancers. The data were produced by immunoSEQ multiplex PCR, yet TCRdb's version contains in-frame clones alone and is incomplete. The sample has tens of thousands of clones, approximately 85% seen once. The sequencing used CD4+ or CD8+ T cells sorted from blood, collected in a trial of the OX40 agonist ivuxolimab. All receptors come from an adult with an advanced solid tumor such as melanoma, head and neck, liver or kidney cancer.

The rearrangement links TRBV11-3 to TRBJ2-7; 13 bases map to TRBD2. From germline, CDR1 is SGHNT and CDR2 YENEEA. The CDR3 length is 15 residues. V trimming: 5 bases; J trimming: 3 bases; junction bases outside the gene matches: 4. DNA of the CDR3: TGTGCCAGCAGCCCTCGGACTAGCGGGAGCTACGAGCAGTACTTC. It translates to CASSPRTSGSYEQYF. The full variable domain, its missing parts supplied by reference TRBV11-3 and TRBJ2-7, is EAGVVQSPRYKIIEKKQPVAFWCNPISGHNTLYWYLQNLGQGPELLIRYENEEAVDDSQLPKDRFSAERLKGVDSTLKIQPAELGDSAVYLCASSPRTSGSYEQYFGPGTRLTVT.

This chain links TRBV7-8 with TRBJ2-7; D may correspond to TRBD1 or TRBD2 (6 bases each). The length of the CDR3 is 14 residues. In germline, CDR1 is SGHVS, CDR2 FQNEAQ. Trimming removed 5 bases from V and 7 bases from J, with 18 bases in between. CDR3 protein: CASSPSWGAREQYF. In nucleotides, the CDR3 is TGTGCCAGCAGCCCATCCTGGGGGGCGCGGGAGCAGTACTTC.

J is TRBJ2-2 and V is TRBV2; D unclear. The V and J ends lost 2 bases and 4 bases respectively, with 11 bases between them. The CDR3 sequence is 15 residues long. Germline V gene sequence: CDR1 SNHLY, CDR2 FYNNEI. The CDR3 protein is CASSEIAASTGELFF. For the CDR3, the DNA is TGTGCCAGCAGTGAAATAGCCGCATCCACCGGGGAGCTGTTTTTT. Based on the CDR3 plus reference TRBV2 and TRBJ2-2, the full variable domain is EPEVTQTPSHQVTQMGQEVILRCVPISNHLYFYWYRQILGQKVEFLVSFYNNEISEKSEIFDDQFSVERPDGSNFTLKIRSTKLEDSAMYFCASSEIAASTGELFFGEGSRLTVL.